This entry lists 15 T cell receptor beta chains sequenced from one sample in a study of blood T cell repertoires in COVID-19. Measured with immunoSEQ multiplex PCR; TCRdb has only the in-frame clones, and not every one. The sample includes more than 150,000 clones, 87% of them seen just once. The sequenced material came from peripheral blood. The receptors here all came from a woman aged 18-30 years who had recovered from COVID-19.

This clone has more than one count but fewer than ten. This sequence joins TRBV9 and TRBJ2-7, with 7 nucleotides matching TRBD2. The V segment lost 0 bases and the J segment 0 bases; nucleotides outside the gene matches: 3. The germline V gene encodes CDR1 SGDLS and CDR2 YYNGEE. The CDR3 has 15 amino acids. The CDR3 loop is CASSVGLADSYEQYF. Here the CDR3 DNA reads TGTGCCAGCAGCGTAGGGCTAGCGGACTCCTACGAGCAGTACTTC.

This rearrangement joins TRBV5-1 to TRBJ2-2; 9 nucleotides line up with TRBD1. Trimming cost V 5 bases and J 3 bases; bases outside gene matches: 5. The CDR3 runs 15 residues. Germline CDR1 SGHRS, CDR2 YFSETQ. CDR3: CASRDRQGDTGELFF. DNA of the CDR3: TGCGCCAGCAGGGATAGACAGGGGGACACCGGGGAGCTGTTTTTT. Drawing the rest from reference TRBV5-1 and TRBJ2-2, the complete variable domain is KAGVTQTPRYLIKTRGQQVTLSCSPISGHRSVSWYQQTPGQGLQFLFEYFSETQRNKGNFPGRFSGRQFSNSRSEMNVSTLELGDSALYLCASRDRQGDTGELFFGEGSRLTVL.

J is TRBJ1-2 and V is TRBV7-3, with 7 bases matching TRBD1. This CDR3 has 16 residues. V trimming: 1 base; J trimming: 3 bases; junction bases outside the gene matches: 8. Germline V gene lookup returns CDR1 SGHTA and CDR2 FQGTGA. The CDR3 bases are TGTGCCAGCAGCTTAATTCCCGGACAGGAACACTATGGCTACACCTTC. Its translation: CASSLIPGQEHYGYTF.

The chain employs TRBV7-2 and TRBJ2-3, with D hard to call. CDR1 is SGHTA and CDR2 is FQGNSA in the germline V gene. V was trimmed by 7 bases and J by 2 bases, leaving 10 bases between them. The CDR3 contains 13 residues. The CDR3 region is CASTSDYTDTQYF. The CDR3 bases are TGTGCCAGCACGAGCGATTACACAGATACGCAGTATTTT.

V usage is TRBV5-6 and J usage is TRBJ2-7; 12 bases are shared with TRBD1. V lost 4 bases, J lost 4 bases, and 6 bases stayed unmatched. Germline assignment: CDR1 SGHDT and CDR2 YYEEEE. CDR3 size: 15 residues. The DNA for the CDR3 is TGTGCCAGCAGCCCGGGGACAGGGGGCTATTACGAGCAGTACTTC. Translated, it gives CASSPGTGGYYEQYF. The full variable domain, completed using reference TRBV5-6 and TRBJ2-7, is DAGVTQSPTHLIKTRGQQVTLRCSPKSGHDTVSWYQQALGQGPQFIFQYYEEEERQRGNFPDRFSGHQFPNYSSELNVNALLLGDSALYLCASSPGTGGYYEQYFGPGTRLTVT.

The chain uses TRBV5-1 and TRBJ1-5; D perhaps matches TRBD1 (6 bases). V lost 3 bases to trimming and J lost 3 bases, with 13 bases between them. This CDR3 has 15 amino acids. The germline V gene has CDR1 SGHRS and CDR2 YFSETQ. This chain's CDR3 is CASSSSGDNNQPQHF. Here the CDR3 DNA reads TGCGCCAGCAGCTCGTCAGGGGACAACAATCAGCCCCAGCATTTT.

The chain couples TRBV14 to TRBJ2-1; 10 bases fit TRBD2. Germline loops: CDR1 SGHDN, CDR2 FVKESK. Trimming cost V 5 bases and J 6 bases; bases outside gene matches: 7. The CDR3 spans 15 residues. CDR3 sequence reads: CASSGSRTSGNEQFF. In DNA form, the CDR3 reads TGTGCCAGCAGCGGCTCAAGGACTAGCGGCAATGAGCAGTTCTTC.

The rearrangement links TRBV18 to TRBJ1-5; no firm D call. The germline CDR1 and CDR2 sequences are KGHSH and LQKENI. The CDR3 is 15 amino acids. V gave up 2 bases and J gave up 4 bases, with 12 bases separating them. The CDR3 DNA sequence: TGTGCCAGCTCACCAGGTCGAGACGGGAATCAGCCCCAGCATTTT. It specifies CASSPGRDGNQPQHF.

The CDR3 spells CASSQEQGKMYQETQYF. For the CDR3, the DNA is TGCGCCAGCAGCCAAGAACAGGGAAAGATGTACCAAGAGACCCAGTACTTC. This chain joins TRBV4-3 and TRBJ2-5; D may be TRBD1 (6 bases). Trimming shortened V by 0 bases and J by 0 bases, and 14 bases separated the two germline ends. The germline V gene encodes CDR1 LGHNA and CDR2 YSLEER. The CDR3 covers 17 residues.

The chain is built from TRBV6-2 or TRBV6-3 and TRBJ1-1; D gene ambiguous. Trimming left V 3 bases short and J 0 bases short, with 11 bases between. Germline CDR1 is MNHEY and CDR2 is SVGEGT. This CDR3 is 15 amino acids long. The CDR3 region is CASSYRGRLNTEAFF. The CDR3 DNA reads as TGTGCCAGCAGTTATCGAGGCAGATTGAACACTGAAGCTTTCTTT.

The gene calls are TRBV18 and TRBJ2-3; TRBD2 matches 9 bases. Germline V CDR1 and CDR2: KGHSH, LQKENI. The CDR3 has 17 amino acids. The trim removed 3 bases at V and 0 bases at J, leaving 7 bases unmatched. The CDR3: CASSPVVLAGSTDTQYF. The CDR3 bases are TGTGCCAGCTCACCTGTCGTCCTAGCGGGGAGCACAGATACGCAGTATTTT.

The gene calls are TRBV28 and TRBJ1-3; D is unclear. The germline V gene has CDR1 MDHEN and CDR2 SYDVKM. Trimming pared 3 bases from V and 0 bases from J, leaving 12 bases between. The CDR3 covers 16 residues. The CDR3 protein is CASSFPGVGSGNTIYF. The CDR3, as DNA: TGTGCCAGCAGTTTTCCCGGAGTTGGCTCTGGAAACACCATATATTTT.

The rearrangement joins TRBV7-9 to TRBJ2-4; weak D call: TRBD2 (6 bases). The CDR3 extends over 13 amino acids. The V and J ends lost 1 base and 5 bases respectively, with 6 bases between them. Germline CDR1 reads SEHNR; CDR2 reads FQNEAQ (reference sequence). In DNA, the CDR3 is TGTGCCAGCAGCTTAGGGGGGGAAAACATTCAGTACTTC. Residues: CASSLGGENIQYF.

The rearrangement uses TRBV4-2 and TRBJ2-4; 9 bases match TRBD1. The germline gives CDR1 LGHNA, CDR2 YNFKEQ. CDR3 length: 15 amino acids. The J segment lost 7 bases and the V segment lost 3 bases, leaving 7 bases of the junction unmatched. CDR3: CASSQDRDRANIQYF. CDR3 bases: TGTGCCAGCAGCCAGGACCGGGACAGGGCTAACATTCAGTACTTC.

The chain couples TRBV3-1 (or the pseudogene TRBV3-2) to TRBJ2-7; 7 nucleotides line up with TRBD1. CDR3 length equals 18 residues. The J segment lost 0 bases and the V segment lost 0 bases, leaving 11 bases of the junction unmatched. Looked up from germline, CDR1 is LGHDT and CDR2 is YNNKEL (reference sequence). CDR3 loop: CASSQDRTGAYLSYEQYF. CDR3 nucleotide sequence: TGTGCCAGCAGCCAAGACAGAACAGGGGCCTACCTCTCCTACGAGCAGTACTTC.